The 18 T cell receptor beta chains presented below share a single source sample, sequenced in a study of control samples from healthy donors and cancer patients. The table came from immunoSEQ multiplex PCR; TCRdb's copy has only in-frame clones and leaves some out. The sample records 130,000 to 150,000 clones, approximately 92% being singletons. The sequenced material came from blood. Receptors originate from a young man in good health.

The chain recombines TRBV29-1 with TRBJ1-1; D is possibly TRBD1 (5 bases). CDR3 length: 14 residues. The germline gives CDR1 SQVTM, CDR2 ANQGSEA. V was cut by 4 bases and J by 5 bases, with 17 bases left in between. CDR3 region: CSVAILDRGTEAFF. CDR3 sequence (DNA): TGCAGCGTTGCAATCCTAGATCGGGGGACTGAAGCTTTCTTT.

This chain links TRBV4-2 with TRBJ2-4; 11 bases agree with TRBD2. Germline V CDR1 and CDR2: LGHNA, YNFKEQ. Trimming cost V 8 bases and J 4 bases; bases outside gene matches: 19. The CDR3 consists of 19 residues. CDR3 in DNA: TGTGCCAGCGGAGCGGGACTAGCGGTGGGTGGCGCCGTAAAAAACATTCAGTACTTC. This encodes CASGAGLAVGGAVKNIQYF.

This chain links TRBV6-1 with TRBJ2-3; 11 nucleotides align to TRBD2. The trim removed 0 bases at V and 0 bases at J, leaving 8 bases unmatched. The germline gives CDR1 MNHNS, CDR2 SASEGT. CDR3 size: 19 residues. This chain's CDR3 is CASSEARLAGGSSTDTQYF. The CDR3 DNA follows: TGTGCCAGCAGTGAAGCGAGGCTAGCGGGAGGATCTAGCACAGATACGCAGTATTTT.

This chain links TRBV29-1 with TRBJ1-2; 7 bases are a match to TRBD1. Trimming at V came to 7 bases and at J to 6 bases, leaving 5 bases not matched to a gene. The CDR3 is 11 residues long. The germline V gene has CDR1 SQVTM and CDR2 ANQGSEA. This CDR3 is CSATGVHGYTF. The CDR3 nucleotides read TGCAGCGCTACAGGGGTTCATGGCTACACCTTC.

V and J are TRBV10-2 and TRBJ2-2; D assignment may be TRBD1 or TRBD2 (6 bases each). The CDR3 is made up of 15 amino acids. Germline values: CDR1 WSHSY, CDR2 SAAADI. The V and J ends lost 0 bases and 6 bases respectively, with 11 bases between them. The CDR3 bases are TGCGCCAGCAGTGAGTCGAGAGGGGGGCCCGGGGAGCTGTTTTTT. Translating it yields CASSESRGGPGELFF.

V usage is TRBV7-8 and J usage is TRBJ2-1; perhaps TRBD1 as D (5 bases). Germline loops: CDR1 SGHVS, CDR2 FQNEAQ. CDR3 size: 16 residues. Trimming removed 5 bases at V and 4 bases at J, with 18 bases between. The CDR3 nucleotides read TGTGCCAGCAGCAGAAGACAGAATCGAATGTACAATGAGCAGTTCTTC. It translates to CASSRRQNRMYNEQFF.

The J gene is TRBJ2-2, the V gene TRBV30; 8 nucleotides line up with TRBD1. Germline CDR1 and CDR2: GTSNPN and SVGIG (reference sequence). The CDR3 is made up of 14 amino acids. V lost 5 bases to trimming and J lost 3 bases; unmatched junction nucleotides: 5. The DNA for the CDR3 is TGTGCCTGGGACAGGGGTAGGGACACCGGGGAGCTGTTTTTT. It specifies CAWDRGRDTGELFF.

Here the CDR3 DNA reads TGTGCCAGCAGTGTGGGGACAGGAGTATACGAGCAGTACTTC. It specifies CASSVGTGVYEQYF. The chain couples TRBV2 to TRBJ2-7; 8 bases match TRBD1. Looked up from germline, CDR1 is SNHLY and CDR2 is FYNNEI. The CDR3 has 14 amino acids. After removal of 4 bases from V and 4 bases from J, the junction contained 6 bases not matched to a gene.

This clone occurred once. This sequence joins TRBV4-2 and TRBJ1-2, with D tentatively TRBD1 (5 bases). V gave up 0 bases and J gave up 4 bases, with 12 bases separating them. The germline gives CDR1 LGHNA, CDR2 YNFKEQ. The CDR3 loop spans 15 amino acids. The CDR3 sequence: CASSQDGEGSYGYTF. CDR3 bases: TGTGCCAGCAGCCAAGATGGAGAGGGGAGCTATGGCTACACCTTC.

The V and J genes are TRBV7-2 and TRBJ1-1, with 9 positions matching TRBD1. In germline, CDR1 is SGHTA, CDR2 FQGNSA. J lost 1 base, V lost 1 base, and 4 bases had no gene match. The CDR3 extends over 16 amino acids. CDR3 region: CASSLGTGATNTEAFF. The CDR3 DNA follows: TGTGCCAGCAGCTTAGGGACAGGGGCTACGAACACTGAAGCTTTCTTT.

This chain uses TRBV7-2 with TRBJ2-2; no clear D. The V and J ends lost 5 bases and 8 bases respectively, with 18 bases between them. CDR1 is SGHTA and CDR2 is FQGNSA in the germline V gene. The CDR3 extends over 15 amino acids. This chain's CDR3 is CASSRASSRLGELFF. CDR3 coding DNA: TGTGCCAGCAGCCGGGCCTCGTCCCGTTTGGGGGAGCTGTTTTTT.

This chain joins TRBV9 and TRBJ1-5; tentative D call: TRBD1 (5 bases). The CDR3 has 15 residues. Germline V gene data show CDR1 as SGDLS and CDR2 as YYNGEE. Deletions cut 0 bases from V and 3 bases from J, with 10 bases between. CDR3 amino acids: CASSVEQAPNQPQHF. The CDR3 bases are TGTGCCAGCAGCGTAGAACAGGCCCCCAATCAGCCCCAGCATTTT.

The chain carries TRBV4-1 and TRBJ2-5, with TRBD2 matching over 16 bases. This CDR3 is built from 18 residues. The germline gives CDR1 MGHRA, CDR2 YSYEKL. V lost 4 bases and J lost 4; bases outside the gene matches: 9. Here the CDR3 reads CASSRGTSGRAVGETQYF. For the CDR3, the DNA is TGCGCCAGCAGCCGCGGGACTAGCGGGAGGGCCGTTGGAGAGACCCAGTACTTC.

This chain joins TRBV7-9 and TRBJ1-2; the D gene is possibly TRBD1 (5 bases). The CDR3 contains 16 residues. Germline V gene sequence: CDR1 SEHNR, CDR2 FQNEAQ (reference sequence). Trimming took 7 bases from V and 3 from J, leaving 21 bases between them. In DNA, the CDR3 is TGTGCCAGCAACCAACCATCAGGGAAAGGAGACTATGGCTACACCTTC. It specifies CASNQPSGKGDYGYTF.

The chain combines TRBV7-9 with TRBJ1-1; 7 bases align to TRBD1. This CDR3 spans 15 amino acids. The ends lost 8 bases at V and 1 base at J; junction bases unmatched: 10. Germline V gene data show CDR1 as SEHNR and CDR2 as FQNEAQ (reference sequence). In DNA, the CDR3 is TGTGCCAGCCCAGGGGGGGACGGATCGAACACTGAAGCTTTCTTT. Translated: CASPGGDGSNTEAFF. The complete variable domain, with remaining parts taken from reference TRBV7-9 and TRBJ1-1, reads DTGVSQNPRHKITKRGQNVTFRCDPISEHNRLYWYRQTLGQGPEFLTYFQNEAQLEKSRLLSDRFSAERPKGSFSTLEIQRTEQGDSAMYLCASPGGDGSNTEAFFGQGTRLTVV.

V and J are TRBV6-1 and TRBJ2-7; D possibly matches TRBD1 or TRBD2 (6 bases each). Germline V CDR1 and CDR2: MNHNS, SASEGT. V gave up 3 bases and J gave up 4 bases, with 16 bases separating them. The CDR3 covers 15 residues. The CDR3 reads CASSDPRGGLYEQYF. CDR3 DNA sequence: TGTGCCAGCAGTGACCCGAGAGGGGGGCTATACGAGCAGTACTTC.

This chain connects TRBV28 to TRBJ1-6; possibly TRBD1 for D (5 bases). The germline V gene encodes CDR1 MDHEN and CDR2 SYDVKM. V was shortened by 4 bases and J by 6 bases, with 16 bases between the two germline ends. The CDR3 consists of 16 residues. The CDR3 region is CASSSQRGLGNSPLHF. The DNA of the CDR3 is TGTGCCAGCAGTTCCCAGCGGGGACTCGGTAATTCACCCCTCCACTTT.

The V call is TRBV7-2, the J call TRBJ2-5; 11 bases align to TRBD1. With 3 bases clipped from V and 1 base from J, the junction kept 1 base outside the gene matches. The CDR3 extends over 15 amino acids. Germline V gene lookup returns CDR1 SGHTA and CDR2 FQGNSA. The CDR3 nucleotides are TGTGCCAGCAGCTTTGGGACAGGGGGCCAAGAGACCCAGTACTTC. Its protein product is CASSFGTGGQETQYF. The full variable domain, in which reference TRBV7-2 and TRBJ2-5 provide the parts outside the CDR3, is GAGVSQSPSNKVTEKGKDVELRCDPISGHTALYWYRQSLGQGLEFLIYFQGNSAPDKSGLPSDRFSAERTGGSVSTLTIQRTQQEDSAVYLCASSFGTGGQETQYFGPGTRLLVL.